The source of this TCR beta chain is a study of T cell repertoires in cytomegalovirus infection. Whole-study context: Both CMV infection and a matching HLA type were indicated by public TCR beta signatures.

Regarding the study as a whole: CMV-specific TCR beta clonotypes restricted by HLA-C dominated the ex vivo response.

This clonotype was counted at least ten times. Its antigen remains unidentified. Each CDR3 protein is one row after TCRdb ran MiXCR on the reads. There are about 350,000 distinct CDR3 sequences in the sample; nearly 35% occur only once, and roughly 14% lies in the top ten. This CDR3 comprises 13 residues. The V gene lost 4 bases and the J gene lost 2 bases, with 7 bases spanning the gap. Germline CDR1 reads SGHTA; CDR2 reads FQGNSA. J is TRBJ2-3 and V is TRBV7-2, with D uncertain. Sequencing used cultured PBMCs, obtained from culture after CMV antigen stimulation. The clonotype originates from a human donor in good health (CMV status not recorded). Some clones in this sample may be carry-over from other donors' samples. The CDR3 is CASSSYITDTQYF. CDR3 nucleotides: TGTGCCAGCAGCTCCTACATCACAGATACGCAGTATTTT.